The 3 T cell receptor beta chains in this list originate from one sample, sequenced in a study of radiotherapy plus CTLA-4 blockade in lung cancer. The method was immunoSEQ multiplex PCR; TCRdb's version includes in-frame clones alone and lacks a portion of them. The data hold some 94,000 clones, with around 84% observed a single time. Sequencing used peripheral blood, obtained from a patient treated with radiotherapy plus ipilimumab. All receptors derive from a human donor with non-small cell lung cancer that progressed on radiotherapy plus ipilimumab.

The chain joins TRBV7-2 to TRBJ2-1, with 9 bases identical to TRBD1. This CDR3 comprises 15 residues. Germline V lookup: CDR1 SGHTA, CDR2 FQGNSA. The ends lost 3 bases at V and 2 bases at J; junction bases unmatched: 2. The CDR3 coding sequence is TGTGCCAGCAGCTTTGGACAGGGGACCTACAATGAGCAGTTCTTC. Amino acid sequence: CASSFGQGTYNEQFF. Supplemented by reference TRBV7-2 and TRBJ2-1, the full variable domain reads GAGVSQSPSNKVTEKGKDVELRCDPISGHTALYWYRQSLGQGLEFLIYFQGNSAPDKSGLPSDRFSAERTGGSVSTLTIQRTQQEDSAVYLCASSFGQGTYNEQFFGPGTRLTVL.

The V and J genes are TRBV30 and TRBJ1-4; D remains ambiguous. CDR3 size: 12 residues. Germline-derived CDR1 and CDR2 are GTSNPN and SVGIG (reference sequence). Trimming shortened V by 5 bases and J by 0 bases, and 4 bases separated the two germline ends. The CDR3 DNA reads TGTGCCTGGTTTGCAACTAATGAAAAACTGTTTTTT. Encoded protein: CAWFATNEKLFF.

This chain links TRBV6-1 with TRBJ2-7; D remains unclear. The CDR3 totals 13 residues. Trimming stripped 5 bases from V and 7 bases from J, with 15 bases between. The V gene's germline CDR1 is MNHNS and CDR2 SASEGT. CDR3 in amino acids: CASSSKPGREQYF. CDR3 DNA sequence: TGTGCCAGCAGTTCCAAACCCGGGCGGGAGCAGTACTTC.